These 18 T cell receptor beta chains came from one sample sequenced in a study of T cells after yellow fever vaccination (dated by TCRdb to the late 2010s). Preparation of the library involved 5' RACE. The sequencer listed for this sample is Illumina NovaSeq 6000. Starting from the raw public reads, TCRdb applied fastp trimming at Q25, assembled clones with MiXCR and retained in-frame beta chains. Here each entry gathers all rows of one CDR3 protein and keeps the most common genes and DNA. In this sample the table shows over 250,000 distinct CDR3 sequences, around 4.9% of which occur a single time. The ten largest clones capture 3% to 4% of the sample. The treatment or condition label corresponds to: live attenuated yellow fever vaccine strain. The starting material was CD4+ T cells sorted from PBMCs, obtained on the day of the yellow fever booster vaccination. These receptors were taken from a young man who received the YFV17D yellow fever vaccine.

The genes are TRBV20-1 and TRBJ2-2; the match to TRBD2 covers 8 bases. This CDR3 has 14 residues. CDR1 and CDR2 from the germline V gene are DFQATT and SNEGSKA (reference sequence). V trimming: 1 base; J trimming: 4 bases; junction bases outside the gene matches: 2. CDR3 sequence: CSARVGGGTGELFF. DNA for the CDR3: TGCAGTGCTAGAGTCGGGGGGGGCACCGGGGAGCTGTTTTTT.

This clonotype was found a few times. The chain couples TRBV3-1 to TRBJ2-3; 8 nucleotides match TRBD2. With V trimmed by 4 bases and J by 4 bases, 13 bases remained unmatched. CDR1 is LGHDT, CDR2 YNNKEL, per germline (reference sequence). This CDR3 is built from 17 residues. CDR3 sequence: CASSRRHGGASADTQYF. The CDR3, as DNA: TGTGCCAGCAGCCGGCGTCACGGGGGGGCCTCGGCAGATACGCAGTATTTT.

In its sample, this clonotype was seen a few times. The chain links TRBV6-2 or TRBV6-3 to TRBJ2-5; 7 bases map to TRBD2. The germline V gene encodes CDR1 MNHEY and CDR2 SVGEGT. The CDR3 runs to 16 residues. The V and J ends lost 2 bases and 0 bases, in that order; junction bases with no gene match: 6. The CDR3 loop is CASSYRTREYQETQYF. DNA for the CDR3: TGTGCCAGCAGTTACCGGACTAGGGAGTACCAAGAGACCCAGTACTTC.

This clonotype was observed a few times. The CDR3 DNA reads TGTGCCAGCAGCCAAGATGGGACAGGCCAAAGGGCTTTCTTT. Amino acids: CASSQDGTGQRAFF. This chain uses TRBV4-2 with TRBJ1-1, with TRBD1 matching 8 bases. Germline loops: CDR1 LGHNA, CDR2 YNFKEQ. J was trimmed by 11 bases and V by 0 bases; bases with no gene match: 8. This CDR3 region has 14 residues.

This clonotype was picked up many times. The DNA of the CDR3 is TGTGCCAGCAGTTTATCTCAAGATTCACCCCTCCACTTT. Translating it yields CASSLSQDSPLHF. The V call is TRBV12-3 or TRBV12-4, the J call TRBJ1-6, with D uncertain. The CDR3 runs to 13 residues. V lost 2 bases to trimming and J lost 8 bases, with 7 bases between them.

This clonotype was counted between two and nine times. This sequence joins TRBV4-3 and TRBJ2-1, with D possibly matching TRBD2 (6 bases). The CDR3 length is 17 residues. The V end was cut by 0 bases, the J end by 8 bases, with 20 bases between. In germline, CDR1 is LGHNA, CDR2 YSLEER. CDR3 sequence (DNA): TGCGCCAGCAGCCAAGATTTTGGGTACTGGCGGGGCGATGAGCAGTTCTTC. Translation gives CASSQDFGYWRGDEQFF.

This clonotype has at least ten counts. CDR3 sequence reads: CAISVRQGGESSYNSPLHF. CDR3 nucleotide sequence: TGTGCCATCAGTGTACGCCAGGGTGGGGAAAGCTCCTATAATTCACCCCTCCACTTT. The chain employs TRBV10-3 and TRBJ1-6, with D possibly TRBD1 on 5 matching bases. With 4 bases removed from V and 0 bases from J, the gap between germline ends came to 19 bases. Germline V gene sequence: CDR1 ENHRY, CDR2 SYGVKD. There are 19 residues in the CDR3.

In this sample, this clonotype turned up many times. The rearrangement uses TRBV7-9 and TRBJ2-7, with 7 bases aligning to TRBD1. This CDR3 contains 14 residues. J lost 1 base, V lost 4 bases, and 4 bases had no gene match. Germline loops: CDR1 SEHNR, CDR2 FQNEAQ (reference sequence). CDR3 nucleotide sequence: TGTGCCAGCAGCTACGACAGGGAATCCTACGAGCAGTACTTC. The encoded protein is CASSYDRESYEQYF.

In its sample, this clonotype was seen a few times. This rearrangement joins TRBV12-3 or TRBV12-4 to TRBJ1-5; TRBD1 aligns across 10 bases. The CDR3 is made up of 17 amino acids. The V and J ends lost 4 bases and 2 bases, in that order; junction bases with no gene match: 8. The CDR3 region is CASSSDRGVLGNQPQHF. The DNA of the CDR3 is TGTGCCAGCAGTTCGGACAGGGGGGTTCTAGGCAATCAGCCCCAGCATTTT.

This clonotype showed up many times. The V gene is TRBV12-3 or TRBV12-4, the J gene TRBJ2-4, with D possibly matching TRBD1 (6 bases). The CDR3 sequence is 14 residues long. Trimming took off 5 bases at V and 15 bases at J, with 23 bases between the two ends. The CDR3 spells CASSPEGHLDPSYF. CDR3 DNA: TGTGCCAGCAGTCCCGAGGGACACTTGGACCCCTCGTACTTC.

This clonotype showed up many times. The rearrangement links TRBV7-2 to TRBJ2-2, with TRBD1 matching 7 bases. The CDR3 is made up of 16 amino acids. V shed 1 base and J 4 bases; nucleotides not matched to a gene: 6. Germline V gene lookup returns CDR1 SGHTA and CDR2 FQGNSA. DNA of the CDR3: TGTGCCAGCAGCTTAGGTGGGACAGTTCCCACCGGGGAGCTGTTTTTT. This codes for CASSLGGTVPTGELFF.

This clonotype was recorded at least ten times. CDR3 nucleotide sequence: TGTGCCAGCAGCTTTAGCCAGGGGAATAGCAATCAGCCCCAGCATTTT. It yields the protein CASSFSQGNSNQPQHF. V and J are TRBV5-5 and TRBJ1-5, with a possible D match to TRBD1 (6 bases). The CDR3 consists of 16 residues. V gave up 2 bases and J gave up 0 bases, with 12 bases separating them. Germline V gene data show CDR1 as SGHKS and CDR2 as YYEKEE (reference sequence). The full variable domain, completed using reference TRBV5-5 and TRBJ1-5, is DAGVTQSPTHLIKTRGQQVTLRCSPISGHKSVSWYQQVLGQGPQFIFQYYEKEERGRGNFPDRFSARQFPNYSSELNVNALLLGDSALYLCASSFSQGNSNQPQHFGDGTRLSIL.

This sequence joins TRBV20-1 and TRBJ2-3, with 8 bases aligning to TRBD2. This CDR3 is 16 amino acids long. V was pared by 5 bases and J by 8 bases, with 18 bases of the junction left unmatched. Germline CDR1 is DFQATT and CDR2 is SNEGSKA (reference sequence). CDR3 sequence (DNA): TGCAGTGCTCGCCCACGGCGGGGGGATTCGGGTGGTACGCAGTATTTT. This codes for CSARPRRGDSGGTQYF.

The table lists this clonotype with a few counts. The V and J genes are TRBV29-1 and TRBJ1-4; the D gene is possibly TRBD1 (5 bases). Trimming cost V 4 bases and J 8 bases, with 14 bases left between them. This CDR3 has 13 residues. CDR1 is SQVTM, CDR2 ANQGSEA, per germline. For the CDR3, the DNA is TGCAGCGTTGGTCGGGGGGTAGGCGAAAAACTGTTTTTT. It yields the protein CSVGRGVGEKLFF. Full variable domain (rest looked up from reference TRBV29-1 and TRBJ1-4): SAVISQKPSRDICQRGTSLTIQCQVDSQVTMMFWYRQQPGQSLTLIATANQGSEATYESGFVIDKFPISRPNLTFSTLTVSNMSPEDSSIYLCSVGRGVGEKLFFGSGTQLSVL.

Many counts were recorded for this clonotype. The chain has TRBV7-2 and TRBJ2-1; unclear D gene. The CDR3 has 12 residues. The ends were cut back, 7 bases at V and 6 bases at J, with 10 bases in the middle. The V gene's germline CDR1 is SGHTA and CDR2 FQGNSA. The CDR3, as DNA: TGTGCCAGCACCCCGACTCCCAATGAGCAGTTCTTC. This sequence encodes CASTPTPNEQFF.

This clonotype appeared a few times. V usage is TRBV5-1 and J usage is TRBJ2-5; a possible D gene is TRBD1 (7 bases). The CDR3 runs 14 residues. Germline CDR1 SGHRS, CDR2 YFSETQ. V was clipped by 6 bases and J by 5 bases, with 17 bases between them. Written as DNA, the CDR3 is TGCGCCAGCACCCCGCTGGAGGGGGCCGAGACCCAGTACTTC. Its translation is CASTPLEGAETQYF.

V gene TRBV20-1 combines with J gene TRBJ1-5, with TRBD1 identical over 9 bases. V shed 6 bases, J shed 4 bases, and the junction held 13 bases outside the gene matches. The CDR3 contains 16 residues. Germline loops: CDR1 DFQATT, CDR2 SNEGSKA (reference sequence). The CDR3 region is CSALNRGQASNQPQHF. The CDR3 region has the DNA TGCAGTGCCTTAAACAGGGGGCAGGCCTCAAATCAGCCCCAGCATTTT.

The V gene is TRBV20-1, the J gene TRBJ1-1; the D gene is possibly TRBD1 (5 bases). The V gene's germline CDR1 is DFQATT and CDR2 SNEGSKA (reference sequence). The CDR3 has 16 residues. The germline V and J ends were trimmed by 3 bases and 7 bases, with 24 bases remaining between them. CDR3 region: CSASSPGSASMLEAFF. The CDR3 DNA is TGCAGTGCTAGCAGTCCAGGGTCTGCTTCAATGCTTGAAGCTTTCTTT.